The 6 T cell receptor beta chains presented below share a single source sample, sequenced in a study of cytomegalovirus exposure and HLA in healthy donors. The PCR was carried out with 60 Vbeta primers and 13 Jbeta primers. TCRdb's table, derived via immunoSEQ multiplex PCR, lists solely in-frame clones and lacks some. This sample has about 160,000 clones, with around 76% found just once. The sequenced sample consisted of PBMCs. The receptors come from a man aged 55 to 70 in good health and CMV-seronegative.

The rearrangement joins TRBV18 to TRBJ2-3; D gene unclear. CDR1 KGHSH and CDR2 LQKENI come from the germline V gene. The CDR3 has 13 amino acids. V was shortened by 2 bases and J by 2 bases, with 5 bases between the two germline ends. CDR3 nucleotides: TGTGCCAGCTCACCAGTCAACACAGATACGCAGTATTTT. Protein: CASSPVNTDTQYF.

The V and J genes are TRBV28 and TRBJ1-1; the D gene is possibly TRBD1 (6 bases). Germline CDR1 reads MDHEN; CDR2 reads SYDVKM. The V and J ends lost 5 bases and 6 bases respectively, with 19 bases between them. The CDR3 extends over 15 amino acids. The CDR3 reads CASSPSRGARSEAFF. DNA for the CDR3: TGTGCCAGCAGTCCAAGCCGGGGGGCGCGATCTGAAGCTTTCTTT.

The chain recombines TRBV11-3 with TRBJ1-3; 7 nucleotides agree with TRBD1. The CDR3 covers 20 residues. V was pared by 5 bases and J by 7 bases, with 26 bases of the junction left unmatched. Germline lookup yields CDR1 SGHNT and CDR2 YENEEA. CDR3 sequence reads: CASSALKHVGGGDEGNTIYF. CDR3 nucleotide sequence: TGTGCCAGCAGCGCCCTAAAACACGTAGGAGGGGGCGACGAGGGTAACACCATATATTTT. Full variable domain (remainder filled in from reference TRBV11-3 and TRBJ1-3): EAGVVQSPRYKIIEKKQPVAFWCNPISGHNTLYWYLQNLGQGPELLIRYENEEAVDDSQLPKDRFSAERLKGVDSTLKIQPAELGDSAVYLCASSALKHVGGGDEGNTIYFGEGSWLTVV.

This rearrangement joins TRBV9 to TRBJ1-3; TRBD1 aligns across 7 bases. The germline V gene has CDR1 SGDLS and CDR2 YYNGEE. The length of the CDR3 is 16 residues. The ends lost 4 bases at V and 2 bases at J; junction bases unmatched: 9. The CDR3 here is CASSPETGTTGNTIYF. The DNA of the CDR3 is TGTGCCAGCAGCCCCGAGACAGGGACCACTGGAAACACCATATATTTT.

V is TRBV5-5 and J is TRBJ1-5; 9 bases align to TRBD1. V trimming: 0 bases; J trimming: 7 bases; junction bases outside the gene matches: 5. CDR1 and CDR2 (germline): SGHKS, YYEKEE (reference sequence). The CDR3 runs to 15 residues. The CDR3 DNA reads as TGTGCCAGCAGCTTGGACAGGGGGCGCAGACAGCCCCAGCATTTT. The encoded protein is CASSLDRGRRQPQHF.

This chain links TRBV7-8 with TRBJ2-7; D perhaps matches TRBD1 (7 bases). CDR1 and CDR2 from the germline V gene are SGHVS and FQNEAQ. V was trimmed by 0 bases and J by 2 bases, leaving 11 bases between them. The CDR3 extends over 15 amino acids. The CDR3 protein is CASSLAAGGTYEQYF. The CDR3 region has the DNA TGTGCCAGCAGCTTAGCGGCAGGGGGGACCTACGAGCAGTACTTC.